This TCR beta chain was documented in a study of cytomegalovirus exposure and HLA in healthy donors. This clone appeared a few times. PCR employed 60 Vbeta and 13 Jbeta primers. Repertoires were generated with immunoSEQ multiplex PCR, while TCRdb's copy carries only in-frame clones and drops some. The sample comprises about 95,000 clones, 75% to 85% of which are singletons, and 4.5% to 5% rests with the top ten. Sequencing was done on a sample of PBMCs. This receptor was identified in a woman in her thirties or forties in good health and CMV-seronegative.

The CDR3 spells CAKQRGIDTQYF. The CDR3 nucleotides read TGTGCCAAACAACGGGGGATCGATACGCAGTATTTT. The chain combines TRBV7-2 with TRBJ2-3, with a weak D call TRBD2 (6 bases). V lost 10 bases and J 6 bases, leaving 14 bases between the germline ends. The CDR3 is 12 amino acids. CDR1 and CDR2 from the germline V gene are SGHTA and FQGNSA.